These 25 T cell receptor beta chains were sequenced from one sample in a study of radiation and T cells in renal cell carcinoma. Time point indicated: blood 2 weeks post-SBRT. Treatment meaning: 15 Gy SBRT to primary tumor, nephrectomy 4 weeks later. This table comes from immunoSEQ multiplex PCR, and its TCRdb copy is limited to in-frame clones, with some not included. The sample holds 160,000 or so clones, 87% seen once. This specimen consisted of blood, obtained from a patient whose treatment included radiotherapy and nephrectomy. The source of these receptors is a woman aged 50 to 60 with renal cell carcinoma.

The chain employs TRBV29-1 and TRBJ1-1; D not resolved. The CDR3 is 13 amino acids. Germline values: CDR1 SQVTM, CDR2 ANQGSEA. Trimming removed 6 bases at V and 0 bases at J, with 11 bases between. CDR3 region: CSVERHLNTEAFF. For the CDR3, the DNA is TGCAGCGTGGAAAGACACTTGAACACTGAAGCTTTCTTT.

CDR3 sequence reads: CASSPLTGGETQYF. In nucleotides, the CDR3 is TGTGCCAGCAGCCCACTGACAGGGGGAGAGACCCAGTACTTC. The V gene is TRBV7-9, the J gene TRBJ2-5, with 9 bases lining up with TRBD1. CDR3 length: 14 amino acids. V was pared by 5 bases and J by 4 bases, with 5 bases of the junction left unmatched. Germline V gives CDR1 SEHNR, CDR2 FQNEAQ (reference sequence).

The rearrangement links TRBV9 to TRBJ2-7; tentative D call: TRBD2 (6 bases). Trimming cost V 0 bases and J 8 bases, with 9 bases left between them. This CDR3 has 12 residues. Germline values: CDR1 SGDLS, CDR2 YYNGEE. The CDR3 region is CASSVAGGKQYF. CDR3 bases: TGTGCCAGCAGCGTAGCTGGGGGGAAGCAGTACTTC. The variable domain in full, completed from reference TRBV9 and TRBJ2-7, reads DSGVTQTPKHLITATGQRVTLRCSPRSGDLSVYWYQQSLDQGLQFLIQYYNGEERAKGNILERFSAQQFPDLHSELNLSSLELGDSALYFCASSVAGGKQYFGPGTRLTVT.

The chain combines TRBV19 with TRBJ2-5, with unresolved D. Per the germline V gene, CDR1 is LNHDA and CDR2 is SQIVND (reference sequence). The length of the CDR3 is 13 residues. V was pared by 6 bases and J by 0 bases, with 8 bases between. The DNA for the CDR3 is TGTGCCAGTAGGCCGCCGGACCAAGAGACCCAGTACTTC. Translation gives CASRPPDQETQYF.

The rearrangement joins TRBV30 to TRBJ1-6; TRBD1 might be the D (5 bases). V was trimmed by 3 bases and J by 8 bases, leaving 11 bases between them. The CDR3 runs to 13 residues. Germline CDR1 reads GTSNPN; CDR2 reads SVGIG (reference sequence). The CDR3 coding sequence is TGTGCCTGGAGATCCGGCAGGGATTCACCCCTCCACTTT. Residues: CAWRSGRDSPLHF.

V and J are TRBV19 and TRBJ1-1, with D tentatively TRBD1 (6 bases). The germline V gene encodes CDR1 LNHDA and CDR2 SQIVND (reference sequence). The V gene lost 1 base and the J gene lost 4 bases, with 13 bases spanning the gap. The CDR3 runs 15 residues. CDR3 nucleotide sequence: TGTGCCAGTAGTATAGCGGGGGCTCTGGGCACTGAAGCTTTCTTT. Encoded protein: CASSIAGALGTEAFF.

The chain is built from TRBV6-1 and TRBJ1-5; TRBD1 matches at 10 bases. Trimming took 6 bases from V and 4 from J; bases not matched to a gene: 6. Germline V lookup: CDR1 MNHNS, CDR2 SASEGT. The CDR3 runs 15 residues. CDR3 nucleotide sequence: TGTGCCAGCAGATTCGGACAGGGGGAGAATCAGCCCCAGCATTTT. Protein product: CASRFGQGENQPQHF.

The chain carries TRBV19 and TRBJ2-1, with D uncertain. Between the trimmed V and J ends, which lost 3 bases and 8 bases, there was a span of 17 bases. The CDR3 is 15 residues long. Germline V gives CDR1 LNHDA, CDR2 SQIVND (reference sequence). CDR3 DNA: TGTGCCAGTAGTATCGGTCTCGTAATTCCCGATGAGCAGTTCTTC. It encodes CASSIGLVIPDEQFF.

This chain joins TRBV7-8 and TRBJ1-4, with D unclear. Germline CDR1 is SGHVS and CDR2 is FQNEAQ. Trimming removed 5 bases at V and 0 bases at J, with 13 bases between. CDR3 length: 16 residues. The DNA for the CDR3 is TGTGCCAGCAGCCCAATCCCCCAGGCAACTAATGAAAAACTGTTTTTT. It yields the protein CASSPIPQATNEKLFF.

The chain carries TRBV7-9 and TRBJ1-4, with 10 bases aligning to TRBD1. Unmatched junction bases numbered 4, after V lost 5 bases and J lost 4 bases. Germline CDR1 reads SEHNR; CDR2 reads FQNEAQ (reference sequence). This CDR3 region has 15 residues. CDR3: CASSPRTGGNEKLFF. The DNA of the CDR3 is TGTGCCAGCAGCCCTCGGACAGGGGGTAATGAAAAACTGTTTTTT.

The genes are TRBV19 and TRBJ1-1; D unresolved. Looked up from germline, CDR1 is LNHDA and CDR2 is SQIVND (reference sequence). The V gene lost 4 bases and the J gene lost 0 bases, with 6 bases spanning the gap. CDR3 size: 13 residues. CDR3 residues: CASSTAVNTEAFF. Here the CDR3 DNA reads TGTGCCAGTAGTACGGCAGTGAACACTGAAGCTTTCTTT.

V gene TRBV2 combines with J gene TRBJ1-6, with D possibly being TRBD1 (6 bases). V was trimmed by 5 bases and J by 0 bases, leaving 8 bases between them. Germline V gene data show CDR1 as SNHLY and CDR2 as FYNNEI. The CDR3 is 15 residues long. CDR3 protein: CASSLDSSYNSPLHF. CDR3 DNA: TGTGCCAGCAGTCTGGACAGCTCCTATAATTCACCCCTCCACTTT.

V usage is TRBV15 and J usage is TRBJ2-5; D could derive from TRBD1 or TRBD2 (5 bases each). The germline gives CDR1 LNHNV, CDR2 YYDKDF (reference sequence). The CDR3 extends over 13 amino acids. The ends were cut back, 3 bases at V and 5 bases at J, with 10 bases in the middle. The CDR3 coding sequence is TGTGCCACCAGCAGGGGGGTAAAGGAGACCCAGTACTTC. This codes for CATSRGVKETQYF. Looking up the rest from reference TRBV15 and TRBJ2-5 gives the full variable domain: DAMVIQNPRYQVTQFGKPVTLSCSQTLNHNVMYWYQQKSSQAPKLLFHYYDKDFNNEADTPDNFQSRRPNTSFCFLDIRSPGLGDTAMYLCATSRGVKETQYFGPGTRLLVL.

CDR3 loop: CASSQDVLLAFF. CDR3 nucleotides: TGTGCCAGCAGCCAAGACGTGTTACTAGCTTTCTTT. The rearrangement links TRBV7-9 to TRBJ1-1, with D unclear. Germline assignment: CDR1 SEHNR and CDR2 FQNEAQ (reference sequence). Trimming took 5 bases from V and 10 from J, leaving 14 bases between them. This CDR3 comprises 12 residues.

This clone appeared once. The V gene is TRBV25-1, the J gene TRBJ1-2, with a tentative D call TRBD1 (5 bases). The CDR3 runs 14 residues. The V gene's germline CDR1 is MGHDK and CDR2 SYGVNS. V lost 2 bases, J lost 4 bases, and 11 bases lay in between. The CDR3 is CASSESAGTYGYTF. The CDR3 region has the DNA TGTGCCAGCAGTGAAAGCGCAGGGACCTATGGCTACACCTTC.

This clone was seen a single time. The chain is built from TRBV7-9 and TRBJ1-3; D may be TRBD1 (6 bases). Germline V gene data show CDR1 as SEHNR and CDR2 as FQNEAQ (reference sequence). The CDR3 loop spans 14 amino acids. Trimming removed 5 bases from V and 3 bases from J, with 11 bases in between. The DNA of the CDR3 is TGTGCCAGCAGCCCGGGGGGGCTTGGAAACACCATATATTTT. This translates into CASSPGGLGNTIYF.

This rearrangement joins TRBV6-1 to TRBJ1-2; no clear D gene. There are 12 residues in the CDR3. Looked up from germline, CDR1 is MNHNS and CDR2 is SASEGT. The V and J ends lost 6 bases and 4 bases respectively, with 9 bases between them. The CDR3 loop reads CASSLSTYGYTF. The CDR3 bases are TGTGCCAGCAGCCTTTCTACCTATGGCTACACCTTC.

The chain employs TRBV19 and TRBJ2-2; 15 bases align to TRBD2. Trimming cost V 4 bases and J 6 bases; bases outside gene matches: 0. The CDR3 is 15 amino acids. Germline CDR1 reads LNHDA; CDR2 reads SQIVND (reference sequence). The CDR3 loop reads CASSRTSGGAGELFF. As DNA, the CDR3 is TGTGCCAGTAGTAGGACTAGCGGGGGGGCCGGGGAGCTGTTTTTT.

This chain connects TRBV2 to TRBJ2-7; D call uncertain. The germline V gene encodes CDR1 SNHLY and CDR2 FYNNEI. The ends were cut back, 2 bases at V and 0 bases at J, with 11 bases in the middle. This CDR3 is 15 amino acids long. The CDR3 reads CASSELTSLSYEQYF. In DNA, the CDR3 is TGTGCCAGCAGTGAATTAACCTCCCTCTCCTACGAGCAGTACTTC.

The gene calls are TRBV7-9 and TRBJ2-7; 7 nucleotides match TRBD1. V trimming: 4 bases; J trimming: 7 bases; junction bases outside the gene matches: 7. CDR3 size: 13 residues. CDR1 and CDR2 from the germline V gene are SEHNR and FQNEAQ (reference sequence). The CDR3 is CASSSRQGREQYF. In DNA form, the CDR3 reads TGTGCCAGCAGCTCACGACAGGGTCGAGAGCAGTACTTC.

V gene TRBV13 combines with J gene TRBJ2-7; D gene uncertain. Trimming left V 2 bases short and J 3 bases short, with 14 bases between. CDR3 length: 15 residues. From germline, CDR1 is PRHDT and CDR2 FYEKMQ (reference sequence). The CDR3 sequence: CASSLSTFANYEQYF. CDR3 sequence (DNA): TGTGCCAGCAGCTTATCTACATTTGCTAACTACGAGCAGTACTTC.

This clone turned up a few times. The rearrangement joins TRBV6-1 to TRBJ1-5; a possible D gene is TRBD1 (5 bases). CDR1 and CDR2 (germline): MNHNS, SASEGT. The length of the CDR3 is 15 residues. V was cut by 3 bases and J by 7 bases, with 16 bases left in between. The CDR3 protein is CASSDDIQGGQPQHF. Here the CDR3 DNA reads TGTGCCAGCAGTGACGACATCCAGGGAGGGCAGCCCCAGCATTTT.

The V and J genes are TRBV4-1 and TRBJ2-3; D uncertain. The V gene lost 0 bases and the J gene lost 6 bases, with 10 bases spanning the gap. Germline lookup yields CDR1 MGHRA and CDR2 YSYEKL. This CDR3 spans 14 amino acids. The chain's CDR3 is CASSQDPSPDTQYF. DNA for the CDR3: TGCGCCAGCAGCCAAGATCCCAGCCCCGATACGCAGTATTTT.

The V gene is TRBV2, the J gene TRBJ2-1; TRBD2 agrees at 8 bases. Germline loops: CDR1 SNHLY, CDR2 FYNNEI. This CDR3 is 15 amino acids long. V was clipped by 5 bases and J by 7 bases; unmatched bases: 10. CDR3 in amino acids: CASSPSGGAPNEQFF. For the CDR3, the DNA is TGTGCCAGCAGTCCAAGCGGGGGCGCACCTAATGAGCAGTTCTTC.

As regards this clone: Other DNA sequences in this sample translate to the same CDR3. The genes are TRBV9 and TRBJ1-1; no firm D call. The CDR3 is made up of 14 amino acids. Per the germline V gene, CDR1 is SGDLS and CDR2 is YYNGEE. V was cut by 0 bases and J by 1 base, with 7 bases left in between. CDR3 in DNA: TGTGCCAGCAGCGTAGATCCGAAGAACACTGAAGCTTTCTTT. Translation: CASSVDPKNTEAFF.